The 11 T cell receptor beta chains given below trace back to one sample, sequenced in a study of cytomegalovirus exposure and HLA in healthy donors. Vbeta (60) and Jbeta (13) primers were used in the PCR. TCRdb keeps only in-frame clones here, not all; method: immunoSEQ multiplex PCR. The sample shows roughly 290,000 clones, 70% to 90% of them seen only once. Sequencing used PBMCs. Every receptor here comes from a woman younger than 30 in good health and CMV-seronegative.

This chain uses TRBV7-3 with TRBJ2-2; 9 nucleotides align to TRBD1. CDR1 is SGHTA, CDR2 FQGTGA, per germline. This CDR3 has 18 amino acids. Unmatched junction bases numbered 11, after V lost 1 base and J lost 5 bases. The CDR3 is CASSLNFPGTGKTGELFF. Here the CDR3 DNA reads TGTGCCAGCAGCTTAAATTTTCCCGGGACAGGGAAGACCGGGGAGCTGTTTTTT.

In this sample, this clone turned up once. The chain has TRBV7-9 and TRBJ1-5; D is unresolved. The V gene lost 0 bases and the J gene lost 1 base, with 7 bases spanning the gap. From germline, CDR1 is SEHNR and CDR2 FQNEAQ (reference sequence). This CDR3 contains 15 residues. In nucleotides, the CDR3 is TGTGCCAGCAGCTTAGCTGGGAGGAGCAATCAGCCCCAGCATTTT. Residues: CASSLAGRSNQPQHF.

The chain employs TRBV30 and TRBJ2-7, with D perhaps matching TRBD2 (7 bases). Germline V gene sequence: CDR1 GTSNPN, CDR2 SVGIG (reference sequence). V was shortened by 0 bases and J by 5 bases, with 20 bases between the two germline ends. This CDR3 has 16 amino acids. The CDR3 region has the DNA TGTGCCTGGAGTGTAGGTGGGGGGGGGCCCGCCAACGAGCAGTACTTC. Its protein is CAWSVGGGGPANEQYF.

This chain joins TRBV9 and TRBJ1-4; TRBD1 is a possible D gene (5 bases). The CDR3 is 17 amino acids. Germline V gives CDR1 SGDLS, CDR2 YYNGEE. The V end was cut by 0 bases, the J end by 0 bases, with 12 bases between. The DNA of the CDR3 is TGTGCCAGCAGCGTAGCCGTAGGGACTGCAACTAATGAAAAACTGTTTTTT. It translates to CASSVAVGTATNEKLFF.

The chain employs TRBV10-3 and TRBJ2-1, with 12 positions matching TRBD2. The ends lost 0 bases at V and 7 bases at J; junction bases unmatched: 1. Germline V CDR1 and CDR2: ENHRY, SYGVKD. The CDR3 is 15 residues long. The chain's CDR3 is CAISESTSGGNEQFF. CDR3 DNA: TGTGCCATCAGTGAGTCGACTAGCGGGGGTAATGAGCAGTTCTTC.

The CDR3 loop reads CASSLMSAGGYTGELFF. CDR3 nucleotides: TGTGCCAGCAGCTTAATGAGTGCGGGGGGATATACCGGGGAGCTGTTTTTT. The chain has TRBV7-6 and TRBJ2-2, with 8 bases fitting TRBD2. Germline-derived CDR1 and CDR2 are SGHVS and FNYEAQ. J was trimmed by 5 bases and V by 2 bases; bases with no gene match: 10. This CDR3 region has 17 residues.

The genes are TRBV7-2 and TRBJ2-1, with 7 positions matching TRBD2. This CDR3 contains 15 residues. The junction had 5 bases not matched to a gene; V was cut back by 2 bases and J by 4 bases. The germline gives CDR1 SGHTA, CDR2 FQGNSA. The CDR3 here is CASSLSTGGYNEQFF. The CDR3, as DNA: TGTGCCAGCAGCTTAAGTACCGGGGGGTACAATGAGCAGTTCTTC.

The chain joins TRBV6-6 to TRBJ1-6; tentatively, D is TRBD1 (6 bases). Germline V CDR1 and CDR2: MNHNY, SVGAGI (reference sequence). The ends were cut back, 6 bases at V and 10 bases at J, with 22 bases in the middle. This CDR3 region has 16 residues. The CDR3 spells CASRHSPAGADSPLHF. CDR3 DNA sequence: TGTGCCAGCAGACACTCCCCCGCAGGGGCCGACTCACCCCTCCACTTT.

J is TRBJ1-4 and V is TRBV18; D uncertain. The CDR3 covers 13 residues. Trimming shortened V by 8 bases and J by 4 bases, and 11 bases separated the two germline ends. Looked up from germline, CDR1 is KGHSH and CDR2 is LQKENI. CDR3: CASHRSYNEKLFF. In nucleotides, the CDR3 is TGTGCCAGCCACCGTTCCTATAATGAAAAACTGTTTTTT.

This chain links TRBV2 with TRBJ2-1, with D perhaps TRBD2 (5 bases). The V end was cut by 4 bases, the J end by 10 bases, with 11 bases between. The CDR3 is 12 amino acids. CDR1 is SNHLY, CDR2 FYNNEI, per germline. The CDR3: CASSGGLWEQFF. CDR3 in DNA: TGTGCCAGCAGTGGAGGGTTATGGGAGCAGTTCTTC.

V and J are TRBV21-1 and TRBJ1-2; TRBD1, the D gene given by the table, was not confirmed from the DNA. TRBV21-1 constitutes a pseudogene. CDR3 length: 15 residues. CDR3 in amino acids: CASSKEPGQNYGYTF. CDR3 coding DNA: TGTGCCAGCAGCAAAGAACCCGGACAGAACTATGGCTACACCTTC.